The 9 T cell receptor beta chains below all came from one sample that was sequenced in a study of long-term antiretroviral therapy in people with HIV. Runs used v3.0 of the immunoSEQ assay and were done at survey level. Sequencing was performed with immunoSEQ multiplex PCR; in TCRdb, only in-frame clones are kept and a portion is missing. The sample has tens of thousands of clones, around four fifths seen once. The input for sequencing was unsorted PBMCs, taken 1.6 years after starting antiretroviral therapy. The receptors derive from a man aged 35 to 55 with HIV.

The chain uses TRBV4-2 and TRBJ1-5; D uncertain. This CDR3 has 14 amino acids. Per the germline V gene, CDR1 is LGHNA and CDR2 is YNFKEQ. V was shortened by 0 bases and J by 4 bases, with 7 bases between the two germline ends. CDR3 loop: CASSQEGINQPQHF. The CDR3 DNA reads as TGTGCCAGCAGCCAAGAGGGCATAAATCAGCCCCAGCATTTT.

The chain employs TRBV7-3 and TRBJ2-1, with D possibly being TRBD1 (5 bases). The length of the CDR3 is 15 residues. Germline V lookup: CDR1 SGHTA, CDR2 FQGTGA. The V gene lost 6 bases and the J gene lost 5 bases, with 17 bases spanning the gap. In DNA, the CDR3 is TGTGCCAGCAGTCTCGGAAGGGGCGTGGACAATGAGCAGTTCTTC. Translating it yields CASSLGRGVDNEQFF.

The rearrangement links TRBV18 to TRBJ2-4; D may be TRBD2 (5 bases). V was cut by 0 bases and J by 0 bases, with 12 bases left in between. Per the germline V gene, CDR1 is KGHSH and CDR2 is LQKENI. This CDR3 is 17 amino acids long. CDR3: CASSPPPGELAKNIQYF. In DNA form, the CDR3 reads TGTGCCAGCTCACCACCCCCCGGGGAACTAGCCAAAAACATTCAGTACTTC. The variable domain in full, with the rest retrieved from reference TRBV18 and TRBJ2-4, is NAGVMQNPRHLVRRRGQEARLRCSPMKGHSHVYWYRQLPEEGLKFMVYLQKENIIDESGMPKERFSAEFPKEGPSILRIQQVVRGDSAAYFCASSPPPGELAKNIQYFGAGTRLSVL.

About this clone itself: Mismatch with germline at one junction end may stem from a read error. This chain joins TRBV29-1 and TRBJ2-5; D might be TRBD1 (5 bases). Germline-derived CDR1 and CDR2 are SQVTM and ANQGSEA. The CDR3 has 14 amino acids. CDR3 bases: TGCAGCGTTGAAGATGGGAACAGGCAAGGGACCCAGTACTTC. Protein: CSVEDGNRQGTQYF.

The chain combines TRBV11-2 with TRBJ1-1; the D gene is possibly TRBD1 (6 bases). CDR1 SGHAT and CDR2 FQNNGV come from the germline V gene. The V gene lost 6 bases and the J gene lost 2 bases, with 10 bases spanning the gap. The CDR3 covers 13 residues. This CDR3 reads CASSGQFNTEAFF. In DNA, the CDR3 is TGTGCCAGCAGTGGACAGTTTAACACTGAAGCTTTCTTT.

The chain carries TRBV15 and TRBJ2-3; 13 positions agree with TRBD2. V lost 5 bases, J lost 5 bases, and 7 bases stayed unmatched. Looked up from germline, CDR1 is LNHNV and CDR2 is YYDKDF (reference sequence). The CDR3 is 16 residues long. CDR3 residues: CATSGGLAGAGDTQYF. DNA for the CDR3: TGTGCCACCAGCGGAGGACTAGCGGGAGCGGGAGATACGCAGTATTTT.

The genes are TRBV29-1 and TRBJ1-4; no clear D gene. The CDR3 runs 13 residues. CDR1 SQVTM and CDR2 ANQGSEA come from the germline V gene. V was pared by 5 bases and J by 0 bases, with 7 bases between. The CDR3 DNA follows: TGCAGCGTTCAGCAGGCAACTAATGAAAAACTGTTTTTT. Translated: CSVQQATNEKLFF.

The chain links TRBV18 to TRBJ2-5; a weak D match, TRBD1 (5 bases). The CDR3 runs 15 residues. Germline V CDR1 and CDR2: KGHSH, LQKENI. V was shortened by 4 bases and J by 0 bases, with 12 bases between the two germline ends. Here the CDR3 reads CASSLYQGHQETQYF. The CDR3 region has the DNA TGTGCCAGCTCACTATACCAGGGTCACCAAGAGACCCAGTACTTC. The whole variable domain, remainder taken from reference TRBV18 and TRBJ2-5, is NAGVMQNPRHLVRRRGQEARLRCSPMKGHSHVYWYRQLPEEGLKFMVYLQKENIIDESGMPKERFSAEFPKEGPSILRIQQVVRGDSAAYFCASSLYQGHQETQYFGPGTRLLVL.

V usage is TRBV30 and J usage is TRBJ1-5; D is uncertain. The V and J ends lost 0 bases and 2 bases respectively, with 5 bases between them. Per the germline V gene, CDR1 is GTSNPN and CDR2 is SVGIG (reference sequence). CDR3 length: 13 amino acids. The CDR3 loop reads CAWSVGGNQPQHF. CDR3 nucleotide sequence: TGTGCCTGGAGTGTAGGAGGCAATCAGCCCCAGCATTTT.